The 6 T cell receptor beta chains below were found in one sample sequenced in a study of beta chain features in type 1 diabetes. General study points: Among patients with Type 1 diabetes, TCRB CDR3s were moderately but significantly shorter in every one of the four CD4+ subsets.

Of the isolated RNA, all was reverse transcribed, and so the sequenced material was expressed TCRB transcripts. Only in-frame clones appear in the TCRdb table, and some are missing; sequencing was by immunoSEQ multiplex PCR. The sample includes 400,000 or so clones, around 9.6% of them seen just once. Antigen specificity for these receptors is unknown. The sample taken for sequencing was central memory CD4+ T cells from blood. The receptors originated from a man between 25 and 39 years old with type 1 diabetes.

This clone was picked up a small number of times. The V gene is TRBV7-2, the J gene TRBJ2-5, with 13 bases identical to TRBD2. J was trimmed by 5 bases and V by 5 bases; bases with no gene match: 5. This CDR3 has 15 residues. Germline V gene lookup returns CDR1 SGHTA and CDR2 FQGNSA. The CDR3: CASSSRTSGSETQYF. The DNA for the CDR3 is TGTGCCAGCAGCAGCCGGACTAGCGGGAGTGAGACCCAGTACTTC.

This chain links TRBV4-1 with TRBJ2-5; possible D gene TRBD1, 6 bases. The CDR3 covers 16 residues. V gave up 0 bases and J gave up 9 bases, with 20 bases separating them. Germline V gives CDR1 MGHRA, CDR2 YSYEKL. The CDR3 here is CASSQDVGTPRRAQYF. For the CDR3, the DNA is TGCGCCAGCAGCCAAGATGTGGGGACACCTCGCAGGGCCCAGTACTTC.

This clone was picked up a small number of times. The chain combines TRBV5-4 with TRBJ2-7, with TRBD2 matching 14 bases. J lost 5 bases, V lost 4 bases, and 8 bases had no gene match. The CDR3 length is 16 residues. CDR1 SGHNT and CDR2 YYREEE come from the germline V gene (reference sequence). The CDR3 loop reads CASSPGTSGRGNEQYF. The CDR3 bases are TGTGCCAGCAGCCCCGGGACTAGCGGGAGAGGCAACGAGCAGTACTTC.

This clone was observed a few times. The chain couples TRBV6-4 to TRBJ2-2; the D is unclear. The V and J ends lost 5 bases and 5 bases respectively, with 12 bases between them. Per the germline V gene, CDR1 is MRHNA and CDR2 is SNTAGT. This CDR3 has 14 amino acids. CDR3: CASSPVSTTGELFF. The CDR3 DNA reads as TGTGCCAGCAGTCCCGTTAGTACGACCGGGGAGCTGTTTTTT.

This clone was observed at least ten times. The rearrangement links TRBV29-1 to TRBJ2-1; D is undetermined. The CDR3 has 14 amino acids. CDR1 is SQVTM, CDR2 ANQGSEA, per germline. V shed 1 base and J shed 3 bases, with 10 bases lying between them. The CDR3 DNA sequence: TGCAGCGTTGAAGTAGTAGGGTTCTACAATGAGCAGTTCTTC. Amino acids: CSVEVVGFYNEQFF.

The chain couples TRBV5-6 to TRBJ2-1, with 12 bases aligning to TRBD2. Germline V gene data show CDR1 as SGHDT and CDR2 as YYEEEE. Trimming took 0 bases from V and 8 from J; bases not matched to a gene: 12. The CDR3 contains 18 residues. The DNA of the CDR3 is TGTGCCAGCAGCTTGGGACTAGCGGGAGTGTATCGTTTCGATGAGCAGTTCTTC. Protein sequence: CASSLGLAGVYRFDEQFF. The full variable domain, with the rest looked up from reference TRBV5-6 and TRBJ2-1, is DAGVTQSPTHLIKTRGQQVTLRCSPKSGHDTVSWYQQALGQGPQFIFQYYEEEERQRGNFPDRFSGHQFPNYSSELNVNALLLGDSALYLCASSLGLAGVYRFDEQFFGPGTRLTVL.